This TCR beta chain was identified during a study of CD8+CD57+ T cells in acquired aplastic anemia. Across the whole study: Quantities of DNA derived from sorted CD4+ and CD8+ cells averaged 3.2 ug. Study results and caveats: With respect to CD8+ Simpson's diversity, patients and controls did not differ significantly. Patients and controls shared 25 to 35 CD8+ CDR3 sequences, highly expressed in patients.

As to this clonotype: Its antigen is unidentified.

Genomic DNA served as template for TCR beta VDJ and CDR3 profiling. One entry per CDR3 protein, called by TCRdb with MiXCR from the reads. The profile shows 150,000 to 200,000 distinct CDR3 sequences, around half of them singletons. V was cut by 4 bases and J by 1 base, with 16 bases left in between. The CDR3 has 16 residues. Germline lookup yields CDR1 SGHRS and CDR2 YFSETQ. Sequencing was done on patients that had shown CD8+CD57+ cell expansion by flow cytometry. Diagnosis of severe acquired aplastic anemia applied to all patients. The sample taken for sequencing was sorted CD4+, CD8+, or CD8+CD57+ T cells (not recorded which) from PBMCs. The origin of this receptor is a human donor with aplastic anemia. V gene TRBV5-1 combines with J gene TRBJ2-3, with D perhaps being TRBD1 or TRBD2 (5 bases each). CDR3 coding DNA: TGCGCCAGCAGCATGGCCGGGACGGGACGCACAGATACGCAGTATTTT. Amino acid sequence: CASSMAGTGRTDTQYF.